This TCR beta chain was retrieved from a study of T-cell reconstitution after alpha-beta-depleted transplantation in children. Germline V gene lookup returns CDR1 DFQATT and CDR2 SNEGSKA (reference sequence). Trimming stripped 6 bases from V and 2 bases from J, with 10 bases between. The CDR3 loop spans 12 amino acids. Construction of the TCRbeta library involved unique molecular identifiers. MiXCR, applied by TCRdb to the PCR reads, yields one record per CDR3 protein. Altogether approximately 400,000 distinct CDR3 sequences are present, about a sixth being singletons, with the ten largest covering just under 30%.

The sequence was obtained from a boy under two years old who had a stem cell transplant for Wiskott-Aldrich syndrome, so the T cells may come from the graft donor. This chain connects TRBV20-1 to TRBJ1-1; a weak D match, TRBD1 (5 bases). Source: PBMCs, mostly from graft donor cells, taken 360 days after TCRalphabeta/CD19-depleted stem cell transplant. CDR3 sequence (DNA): TGCAGTGCCATAGGGGATAACACTGAAGCTTTCTTT. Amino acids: CSAIGDNTEAFF.